These 22 T cell receptor beta chains were sequenced from one sample in a study of OX40 agonist ivuxolimab in advanced cancers. TCRdb keeps only in-frame clones here, not all; method: immunoSEQ multiplex PCR. Here the sample spans nearly 85,000 clones, 70% to 90% being singletons. The source was CD4+ or CD8+ T cells sorted from blood, collected in a trial of the OX40 agonist ivuxolimab. The receptors derive from an adult with an advanced solid tumor such as melanoma, head and neck, liver or kidney cancer.

This clone was counted a single time. V and J are TRBV28 and TRBJ2-3; 7 positions agree with TRBD2. CDR3 length: 15 amino acids. CDR1 is MDHEN and CDR2 is SYDVKM in the germline V gene. Trimming at V came to 3 bases and at J to 1 base, leaving 4 bases not matched to a gene. The CDR3 spells CASSFRGGRTDTQYF. The CDR3 DNA sequence: TGTGCCAGCAGTTTTCGCGGGGGACGCACAGATACGCAGTATTTT.

The chain recombines TRBV7-6 with TRBJ1-6; 8 nucleotides line up with TRBD1. With V trimmed by 5 bases and J by 8 bases, 8 bases remained unmatched. Germline V gene sequence: CDR1 SGHVS, CDR2 FNYEAQ. This CDR3 region has 15 residues. The CDR3 region is CASSHAQGADSPLHF. CDR3 in DNA: TGTGCCAGCAGCCATGCCCAGGGGGCTGATTCACCCCTCCACTTT. Filled out from reference TRBV7-6 and TRBJ1-6, the complete variable domain reads GAGVSQSPRYKVTKRGQDVALRCDPISGHVSLYWYRQALGQGPEFLTYFNYEAQQDKSGLPNDRFSAERPEGSISTLTIQRTEQRDSAMYRCASSHAQGADSPLHFGNGTRLTVT.

A single count supports this clone. The CDR3 sequence is CASGETAESTDTQYF. Written as DNA, the CDR3 is TGTGCCAGCGGGGAGACAGCGGAAAGCACAGATACGCAGTATTTT. The V and J genes are TRBV6-1 and TRBJ2-3; either TRBD1 or TRBD2 may supply D (5 bases each). Germline V lookup: CDR1 MNHNS, CDR2 SASEGT. The CDR3 contains 15 residues. V gave up 8 bases and J gave up 0 bases, with 15 bases separating them.

As regards this clone: It is likely a read error, because the conserved phenylalanine at the end of the CDR3 is missing. This chain uses TRBV28 with TRBJ1-2; 7 nucleotides agree with TRBD1. The CDR3 totals 14 residues. The trim removed 11 bases at V and 7 bases at J, leaving 16 bases unmatched. CDR1 and CDR2 (germline): MDHEN, SYDVKM. CDR3 DNA sequence: TGTGCCGTCCCCCCCCGGCTTGCAGGGGGTGGCTACACCCTC. It codes for CAVPPRLAGGGYTL.

The chain is built from TRBV18 and TRBJ2-3; 12 nucleotides agree with TRBD1. Germline CDR1 and CDR2: KGHSH and LQKENI. The CDR3 is 16 residues long. The junction had 4 bases not matched to a gene; V was cut back by 1 base and J by 5 bases. CDR3 nucleotide sequence: TGTGCCAGCTCACCACGGGGACAGGGGGCCCGAGATACGCAGTATTTT. Translated: CASSPRGQGARDTQYF.

This chain links TRBV5-4 with TRBJ1-1, with D possibly being TRBD1 (5 bases). The CDR3 runs to 13 residues. CDR1 and CDR2 from the germline V gene are SGHNT and YYREEE (reference sequence). V shed 5 bases and J shed 7 bases, with 15 bases lying between them. The CDR3: CASRFTGSGEAFF. CDR3 sequence (DNA): TGTGCCAGCAGGTTCACAGGAAGTGGTGAAGCTTTCTTT.

This clone was observed a single time. The chain couples TRBV5-6 to TRBJ2-1, with D maybe TRBD2 (6 bases). With 3 bases removed from V and 2 bases from J, the gap between germline ends came to 18 bases. Germline loops: CDR1 SGHDT, CDR2 YYEEEE. The CDR3 loop spans 17 amino acids. CDR3 residues: CASSSPPWEVTYNEQFF. The CDR3 DNA is TGTGCCAGCAGCTCCCCCCCTTGGGAGGTGACCTACAATGAGCAGTTCTTC.

The chain employs TRBV10-2 and TRBJ1-2; TRBD1 matches 11 bases. With 7 bases clipped from V and 4 bases from J, the junction kept 2 bases outside the gene matches. The CDR3 is 13 amino acids. Germline CDR1 WSHSY, CDR2 SAAADI. The CDR3 reads CASTGTGGYGYTF. CDR3 DNA: TGCGCCAGCACCGGGACAGGGGGCTATGGCTACACCTTC.

The chain is built from TRBV7-3 and TRBJ1-6; D remains ambiguous. V was shortened by 2 bases and J by 9 bases, with 11 bases between the two germline ends. This CDR3 region has 14 residues. Germline V gene data show CDR1 as SGHTA and CDR2 as FQGTGA. The CDR3: CASSLDMFRSPLHF. CDR3 bases: TGTGCCAGCAGCTTAGACATGTTCCGTTCACCCCTCCACTTT.

CDR3 DNA: TGTGCCAGCAGGCCTTCGGGTACTTTTAATTCACCCCTCCACTTT. It yields the protein CASRPSGTFNSPLHF. The chain links TRBV28 to TRBJ1-6; no definite D call. Germline assignment: CDR1 MDHEN and CDR2 SYDVKM. CDR3 length equals 15 residues. Trimming shortened V by 6 bases and J by 6 bases, and 15 bases separated the two germline ends.

The rearrangement links TRBV5-4 to TRBJ2-3; TRBD1 might be the D (7 bases). V was pared by 1 base and J by 6 bases, with 12 bases between. CDR1 and CDR2 (germline): SGHNT, YYREEE (reference sequence). The length of the CDR3 is 14 residues. CDR3 DNA sequence: TGTGCCAGCAGCTTGAGGACAGGAGGGGATACGCAGTATTTT. It translates to CASSLRTGGDTQYF. The whole variable domain, remainder taken from reference TRBV5-4 and TRBJ2-3, is ETGVTQSPTHLIKTRGQQVTLRCSSQSGHNTVSWYQQALGQGPQFIFQYYREEENGRGNFPPRFSGLQFPNYSSELNVNALELDDSALYLCASSLRTGGDTQYFGPGTRLTVL.

In DNA, the CDR3 is TGTGCCTCAGGAGGGGCAGCGGGGAGATACAATGAGCAGTTCTTC. Translated: CASGGAAGRYNEQFF. The V and J genes are TRBV7-7 and TRBJ2-1; TRBD2 matches 7 bases. CDR3 length: 15 amino acids. Germline V gene lookup returns CDR1 SSHAT and CDR2 FNYEAQ (reference sequence). Unmatched junction bases numbered 14, after V lost 11 bases and J lost 4 bases.

The rearrangement joins TRBV2 to TRBJ2-4, with TRBD1 matching 9 bases. This CDR3 spans 12 amino acids. V lost 7 bases and J lost 6; bases outside the gene matches: 1. The V gene's germline CDR1 is SNHLY and CDR2 FYNNEI. CDR3 DNA sequence: TGTGCCAGCACGGACAGGGGAAACATTCAGTACTTC. It yields the protein CASTDRGNIQYF.

This chain joins TRBV6-5 and TRBJ2-1, with 11 nucleotides matching TRBD2. Unmatched junction bases numbered 7, after V lost 4 bases and J lost 5 bases. Germline V gene data show CDR1 as MNHEY and CDR2 as SVGAGI. CDR3 length equals 16 residues. CDR3 coding DNA: TGTGCCAGCAGTTCGCTTAGCGGGGGGGCGGACAATGAGCAGTTCTTC. It translates to CASSSLSGGADNEQFF.

The chain has TRBV6-1 and TRBJ2-5; D is possibly TRBD1 or TRBD2 (6 bases each). The V gene lost 6 bases and the J gene lost 5 bases, with 16 bases spanning the gap. The CDR3 runs 14 residues. The germline V gene encodes CDR1 MNHNS and CDR2 SASEGT. In DNA, the CDR3 is TGTGCCAGCAGGTTGAGGGGGGTGGCGGAGACCCAGTACTTC. As protein: CASRLRGVAETQYF.

The J gene is TRBJ1-2, the V gene TRBV7-2; 9 bases are a match to TRBD1. This CDR3 contains 16 residues. Per the germline V gene, CDR1 is SGHTA and CDR2 is FQGNSA. After removal of 5 bases from V and 0 bases from J, the junction contained 7 bases not matched to a gene. The CDR3 nucleotides are TGTGCCAGCAGCCCCGGGACAGGGAGAGCTAACTATGGCTACACCTTC. Translation: CASSPGTGRANYGYTF.

J is TRBJ1-3 and V is TRBV10-3; no reliable D call. CDR3 size: 13 residues. The germline V gene has CDR1 ENHRY and CDR2 SYGVKD. Trimming removed 2 bases from V and 4 bases from J, with 6 bases in between. CDR3 sequence (DNA): TGTGCCATCAGTGAGATCGGGGGAAACACCATATATTTT. It specifies CAISEIGGNTIYF.

This chain uses TRBV19 with TRBJ2-1; 10 positions agree with TRBD2. After removal of 3 bases from V and 9 bases from J, the junction contained 11 bases not matched to a gene. The CDR3 sequence is 16 residues long. Germline V gives CDR1 LNHDA, CDR2 SQIVND (reference sequence). CDR3 nucleotides: TGTGCCAGTAGTATTGCCAGCGGGGGGGGACCTGGTGAGCAGTTCTTC. It encodes CASSIASGGGPGEQFF.

This chain uses TRBV18 with TRBJ2-5; tentative D call: TRBD1 (7 bases). V was pared by 6 bases and J by 7 bases, with 15 bases between. The germline gives CDR1 KGHSH, CDR2 LQKENI. The length of the CDR3 is 13 residues. CDR3 in DNA: TGTGCCAGCTCCCAGGGGGAGGACTCGACCCAGTACTTC. Encoded protein: CASSQGEDSTQYF.

CDR3 loop: CASATVSIYEQYF. CDR3 DNA: TGTGCCAGCGCGACAGTTTCGATCTACGAGCAGTACTTC. The chain employs TRBV6-5 and TRBJ2-7; possibly TRBD1 for D (5 bases). The CDR3 totals 13 residues. Trimming stripped 8 bases from V and 3 bases from J, with 14 bases between. The germline CDR1 and CDR2 sequences are MNHEY and SVGAGI.

This clone occurred once. The chain employs TRBV5-6 and TRBJ1-5, with TRBD1 matching 7 bases. This CDR3 region has 14 residues. V dropped 0 bases and J dropped 7; count of bases not matched to a gene: 4. Germline V gene data show CDR1 as SGHDT and CDR2 as YYEEEE. DNA of the CDR3: TGTGCCAGCAGCTTGGGAAGGGGGCAGCAGCCCCAGCATTTT. This encodes CASSLGRGQQPQHF.

V is TRBV4-2 and J is TRBJ2-5; 12 bases line up with TRBD2. The CDR3 length is 14 residues. V was clipped by 8 bases and J by 2 bases; unmatched bases: 3. CDR1 LGHNA and CDR2 YNFKEQ come from the germline V gene. Here the CDR3 reads CASGGLAGQETQYF. In DNA form, the CDR3 reads TGTGCCAGCGGAGGACTAGCGGGGCAAGAGACCCAGTACTTC.